The 19 T cell receptor beta chains in this list originate from one sample, sequenced in a study of blood T cell repertoires in COVID-19. Sequenced by immunoSEQ multiplex PCR; TCRdb stores in-frame clones only, minus some. Among approximately 390,000 clones listed, just under 90% were seen once. The sample comprised PBMCs or T cells enriched from blood (not recorded which). These receptors were collected from a woman aged 50 to 60 who had recovered from COVID-19.

The chain uses TRBV19 and TRBJ2-3; a possible D gene is TRBD2 (6 bases). The V end was cut by 2 bases, the J end by 0 bases, with 18 bases between. This CDR3 has 18 residues. Germline V gives CDR1 LNHDA, CDR2 SQIVND (reference sequence). The CDR3 loop reads CASSISAGTRSSTDTQYF. The CDR3 nucleotides are TGTGCCAGTAGTATATCTGCGGGGACGAGGTCTAGCACAGATACGCAGTATTTT.

The chain joins TRBV29-1 to TRBJ1-4; D unresolved. This CDR3 is 13 amino acids long. Germline CDR1 reads SQVTM; CDR2 reads ANQGSEA. Trimming shortened V by 8 bases and J by 8 bases, and 18 bases separated the two germline ends. CDR3 DNA: TGCAGCTCCCAGTCGGGGTTTGGCGAAAAACTGTTTTTT. Amino acids: CSSQSGFGEKLFF.

V is TRBV6-1 and J is TRBJ1-2, with D unclear. Trimming shortened V by 0 bases and J by 5 bases, and 13 bases separated the two germline ends. The CDR3 loop spans 15 amino acids. Germline V gene sequence: CDR1 MNHNS, CDR2 SASEGT. This chain's CDR3 is CASSEAESHLYGYTF. For the CDR3, the DNA is TGTGCCAGCAGTGAAGCGGAGAGCCACCTTTATGGCTACACCTTC.

This clone was observed once. V usage is TRBV6-4 and J usage is TRBJ1-1, with 8 bases lining up with TRBD1. Germline CDR1 is MRHNA and CDR2 is SNTAGT. Unmatched junction bases numbered 9, after V lost 3 bases and J lost 9 bases. This CDR3 is 14 amino acids long. The CDR3 bases are TGTGCCAGCAGTGAAGGCCCCCGGACAGGGCAAGCTTTCTTT. Its translation is CASSEGPRTGQAFF.

The chain combines TRBV30 with TRBJ2-2; the match to TRBD1 covers 10 bases. The germline CDR1 and CDR2 sequences are GTSNPN and SVGIG (reference sequence). The CDR3 runs to 17 residues. Trimming cost V 4 bases and J 7 bases; bases outside gene matches: 15. CDR3 sequence (DNA): TGTGCCTGGACGGCCGGACGACAGGGGGCGGTCGGCGGGGAGCTGTTTTTT. Translation gives CAWTAGRQGAVGGELFF.

J is TRBJ2-7 and V is TRBV3-1 (or the pseudogene TRBV3-2); possible D gene TRBD1, 5 bases. V lost 2 bases and J lost 1, with 9 bases in between. In germline, CDR1 is LGHDT, CDR2 YNNKEL (reference sequence). This CDR3 has 14 residues. CDR3 protein: CASSQQRQSYEQYF. As DNA, the CDR3 is TGTGCCAGCAGCCAACAGAGACAGTCCTACGAGCAGTACTTC.

The CDR3 DNA is TGTGCCAGCAGTTTGGCCTCTCAGGGAACGAATCAGCCCCAGCATTTT. Protein sequence: CASSLASQGTNQPQHF. The chain couples TRBV27 to TRBJ1-5, with D tentatively TRBD1 (5 bases). CDR3 length: 16 amino acids. The germline V gene encodes CDR1 MNHEY and CDR2 SMNVEV (reference sequence). V was clipped by 3 bases and J by 4 bases, with 16 bases between them.

The chain is built from TRBV19 and TRBJ1-5, with D perhaps matching TRBD1 (5 bases). The CDR3 contains 14 residues. CDR1 is LNHDA and CDR2 is SQIVND in the germline V gene (reference sequence). Trimming shortened V by 10 bases and J by 4 bases, and 17 bases separated the two germline ends. CDR3 protein: CATQTGGNNQPQHF. The CDR3 coding sequence is TGTGCCACACAAACTGGGGGGAATAATCAGCCCCAGCATTTT.

The V call is TRBV5-1, the J call TRBJ2-1; 9 bases are a match to TRBD1. The germline CDR1 and CDR2 sequences are SGHRS and YFSETQ. The CDR3 spans 15 residues. The V and J ends lost 2 bases and 5 bases, in that order; junction bases with no gene match: 5. The CDR3 loop reads CASSFGDRDHNEQFF. CDR3 bases: TGCGCCAGCAGCTTCGGGGACAGGGACCACAATGAGCAGTTCTTC.

The chain has TRBV7-9 and TRBJ1-5, with D unresolved. CDR3 size: 15 residues. The germline V gene has CDR1 SEHNR and CDR2 FQNEAQ (reference sequence). Trimming took off 0 bases at V and 4 bases at J, with 10 bases between the two ends. The DNA for the CDR3 is TGTGCCAGCAGCTTAGCGGGGAGGAGGAATCAGCCCCAGCATTTT. Translating gives CASSLAGRRNQPQHF. Full variable domain (missing parts from reference TRBV7-9 and TRBJ1-5): DTGVSQNPRHKITKRGQNVTFRCDPISEHNRLYWYRQTLGQGPEFLTYFQNEAQLEKSRLLSDRFSAERPKGSFSTLEIQRTEQGDSAMYLCASSLAGRRNQPQHFGDGTRLSIL.

This sequence joins TRBV19 and TRBJ1-5, with 7 bases identical to TRBD1. V lost 7 bases and J lost 7; bases outside the gene matches: 16. The CDR3 totals 16 residues. The V gene's germline CDR1 is LNHDA and CDR2 SQIVND (reference sequence). In DNA, the CDR3 is TGTGCCAGTACCCCGCTCGATAGGGGGCGCGACCAGCCCCAGCATTTT. Translating gives CASTPLDRGRDQPQHF.

This chain links TRBV12-3 or TRBV12-4 with TRBJ2-7; perhaps TRBD1 as D (6 bases). CDR3 length: 13 residues. The ends were cut back, 2 bases at V and 4 bases at J, with 9 bases in the middle. CDR3 nucleotide sequence: TGTGCCAGCAGTTTACCCCAGGGGTACGAGCAGTACTTC. It codes for CASSLPQGYEQYF.

This clone appeared once. The rearrangement joins TRBV7-9 to TRBJ1-3; 8 bases agree with TRBD1. The CDR3 has 16 residues. V shed 5 bases, J shed 4 bases, and the junction held 10 bases outside the gene matches. The germline gives CDR1 SEHNR, CDR2 FQNEAQ (reference sequence). This CDR3 is CASSDSTGDLGNTIYF. The CDR3 DNA follows: TGTGCCAGCAGCGACTCGACAGGGGATTTAGGAAACACCATATATTTT.

V usage is TRBV5-1 and J usage is TRBJ1-5, with a tentative D call TRBD1 (5 bases). The CDR3 totals 15 residues. V lost 1 base and J lost 7, with 15 bases in between. The germline CDR1 and CDR2 sequences are SGHRS and YFSETQ. DNA for the CDR3: TGCGCCAGCAGCTTGTCAGGGCTTGTGGGACAGCCCCAGCATTTT. It is translated as CASSLSGLVGQPQHF.

This clone came up once. The genes are TRBV18 and TRBJ2-1; a weak D match, TRBD2 (7 bases). The CDR3 runs 18 residues. In germline, CDR1 is KGHSH, CDR2 LQKENI. V lost 3 bases and J 0 bases, leaving 18 bases between the germline ends. The CDR3 nucleotides are TGTGCCAGCTCACCGCGATTTCGCGGGGGCACCTCCTACAATGAGCAGTTCTTC. Translation gives CASSPRFRGGTSYNEQFF.

This chain links TRBV7-9 with TRBJ1-1; tentative D call: TRBD1 (5 bases). Trimming stripped 3 bases from V and 9 bases from J, with 8 bases between. The germline V gene has CDR1 SEHNR and CDR2 FQNEAQ (reference sequence). CDR3 length: 11 residues. The CDR3, as DNA: TGTGCCAGCAGCTTTATGGGGCAAGCTTTCTTT. Protein: CASSFMGQAFF. Full variable domain (missing parts from reference TRBV7-9 and TRBJ1-1): DTGVSQNPRHKITKRGQNVTFRCDPISEHNRLYWYRQTLGQGPEFLTYFQNEAQLEKSRLLSDRFSAERPKGSFSTLEIQRTEQGDSAMYLCASSFMGQAFFGQGTRLTVV.

CDR3 region: CASSSTGFGGYTF. DNA for the CDR3: TGTGCCAGCAGCTCAACAGGGTTTGGAGGCTACACCTTC. J is TRBJ1-2 and V is TRBV9; D perhaps matches TRBD1 (6 bases). CDR1 SGDLS and CDR2 YYNGEE come from the germline V gene. The CDR3 runs 13 residues. V was clipped by 4 bases and J by 8 bases, with 15 bases between them.

The chain joins TRBV2 to TRBJ1-2, with a tentative D call TRBD1 (5 bases). V lost 2 bases, J lost 6 bases, and 13 bases lay in between. The V gene's germline CDR1 is SNHLY and CDR2 FYNNEI. The CDR3 runs to 14 residues. For the CDR3, the DNA is TGTGCCAGCAGTGAACAGGGAATAACGGATGGCTACACCTTC. As protein: CASSEQGITDGYTF. The variable domain in full, completed from reference TRBV2 and TRBJ1-2, reads EPEVTQTPSHQVTQMGQEVILRCVPISNHLYFYWYRQILGQKVEFLVSFYNNEISEKSEIFDDQFSVERPDGSNFTLKIRSTKLEDSAMYFCASSEQGITDGYTFGSGTRLTVV.

The chain uses TRBV27 and TRBJ2-7, with D possibly being TRBD1 (5 bases). This CDR3 has 14 amino acids. The ends were cut back, 5 bases at V and 2 bases at J, with 13 bases in the middle. Germline lookup yields CDR1 MNHEY and CDR2 SMNVEV (reference sequence). As DNA, the CDR3 is TGTGCCAGCAGTACAGGTCATTTTGCCTACGAGCAGTACTTC. Encoded protein: CASSTGHFAYEQYF.